One and the same sample provided the 23 T cell receptor beta chains below, sequenced in a study of T cell repertoires in cytomegalovirus infection. TCRdb re-analysed the reads in MiXCR, keeping a single row per CDR3 protein. The sample holds approximately 910,000 distinct CDR3 sequences, approximately 32% seen once. The antigens for these receptors are not known. Sample: cultured CD8+ T cells from PBMCs, taken from culture after CMV antigen stimulation. Receptors were obtained from a human donor in good health (CMV status not recorded). Some clones in this sample may be carry-over from other donors' samples.

The table lists this clonotype with many counts. Relative to the germline gene, one junction end is altered; a read error may explain this. The chain carries TRBV12-3 or TRBV12-4 and TRBJ1-1, with no clear D. The CDR3 length is 11 residues. The CDR3 protein is CASRLNTEAFF. Written as DNA, the CDR3 is TGCGCCAGCAGATTGAACACTGAAGCTTTCTTT.

The chain couples TRBV7-2 to TRBJ2-1; TRBD1 agrees at 8 bases. Germline loops: CDR1 SGHTA, CDR2 FQGNSA. This CDR3 is 14 amino acids long. After removal of 5 bases from V and 16 bases from J, the junction contained 16 bases not matched to a gene. DNA for the CDR3: TGTGCCAGCAGCCCCGGGACAGGCTACGGGGGCGGCTTCTTC. Its translation: CASSPGTGYGGGFF.

This clonotype was seen ten or more times. The rearrangement links TRBV7-6 to TRBJ2-3; maybe TRBD2 (6 bases). The CDR3 is made up of 16 amino acids. Trimming took 4 bases from V and 5 from J, leaving 19 bases between them. Germline CDR1 SGHVS, CDR2 FNYEAQ. DNA for the CDR3: TGTGCCAGCAGCTCCCTCGGCGGGGCCCGGGGAGATACGCAGTATTTT. Translated, it gives CASSSLGGARGDTQYF.

The rearrangement uses TRBV6-1 and TRBJ1-3, with D unresolved. CDR1 is MNHNS and CDR2 is SASEGT in the germline V gene. Trimming shortened V by 1 base and J by 2 bases, and 3 bases separated the two germline ends. The CDR3 is 13 amino acids. The CDR3 reads CASSEDAGNTIYF. The CDR3 region has the DNA TGTGCCAGCAGTGAAGACGCTGGAAACACCATATATTTT.

The V and J genes are TRBV5-4 and TRBJ2-1; unclear D gene. The CDR3 is made up of 14 amino acids. Germline CDR1 reads SGHNT; CDR2 reads YYREEE (reference sequence). V was cut by 4 bases and J by 7 bases, with 15 bases left in between. CDR3 nucleotide sequence: TGTGCCAGCAGCCTCTCCCGCAAAGGAAATGAGCAGTTCTTC. Encoded protein: CASSLSRKGNEQFF.

The chain has TRBV28 and TRBJ2-3; 11 bases align to TRBD2. CDR1 is MDHEN, CDR2 SYDVKM, per germline. Trimming removed 5 bases from V and 4 bases from J; junction bases left unmatched: 8. There are 16 residues in the CDR3. CDR3 region: CASSILAGGSADTQYF. CDR3 bases: TGTGCCAGCAGTATTCTAGCGGGGGGTTCTGCAGATACGCAGTATTTT.

This chain connects TRBV27 to TRBJ2-1; possibly TRBD1 or TRBD2 for D (5 bases each). Germline assignment: CDR1 MNHEY and CDR2 SMNVEV (reference sequence). V was shortened by 8 bases and J by 0 bases, with 17 bases between the two germline ends. The CDR3 covers 16 residues. In nucleotides, the CDR3 is TGTGCCAGCGGTACCGGGACGGTGTACTCCTACAATGAGCAGTTCTTC. Its protein product is CASGTGTVYSYNEQFF.

This chain joins TRBV7-3 and TRBJ1-1; perhaps TRBD1 as D (5 bases). The CDR3 length is 15 residues. Trimming removed 4 bases from V and 7 bases from J, with 19 bases in between. CDR1 and CDR2 (germline): SGHTA, FQGTGA. The CDR3 sequence: CASSSKSRENGEAFF. In DNA, the CDR3 is TGTGCCAGCAGCTCCAAAAGCAGGGAAAACGGTGAAGCTTTCTTT.

This clonotype was counted once. This chain connects TRBV12-3 or TRBV12-4 to TRBJ1-2; a weak D match, TRBD1 (6 bases). Trimming stripped 6 bases from V and 7 bases from J, with 21 bases between. The CDR3 is made up of 15 amino acids. The CDR3 nucleotides read TGTGCCAGCAGACCGATCTCCGCAGGGGCCCTTGGCTACACCTTC. Translating gives CASRPISAGALGYTF.

This clonotype has just a few counts. The chain has TRBV6-2 or TRBV6-3 and TRBJ1-5, with a possible D match to TRBD1 (5 bases). The CDR3 length is 17 residues. Trimming pared 6 bases from V and 0 bases from J, leaving 18 bases between. Germline V gene data show CDR1 as MNHEY and CDR2 as SVGEGT. CDR3 residues: CASSHPLTDYSNQPQHF. The CDR3 DNA reads as TGTGCCAGCAGCCACCCCTTGACAGATTATAGCAATCAGCCCCAGCATTTT.

This clonotype appeared a few times. This chain uses TRBV28 with TRBJ2-1, with a tentative D call TRBD2 (7 bases). Deletions cut 5 bases from V and 8 bases from J, with 19 bases between. CDR1 is MDHEN and CDR2 is SYDVKM in the germline V gene. The CDR3 loop spans 15 amino acids. The CDR3 nucleotides read TGTGCCAGCAGTCCTGGAGGGGGGGCCAGCGATGAGCAGTTCTTC. This gives the protein CASSPGGGASDEQFF. Full variable domain (rest looked up from reference TRBV28 and TRBJ2-1): DVKVTQSSRYLVKRTGEKVFLECVQDMDHENMFWYRQDPGLGLRLIYFSYDVKMKEKGDIPEGYSVSREKKERFSLILESASTNQTSMYLCASSPGGGASDEQFFGPGTRLTVL.

The rearrangement uses TRBV19 and TRBJ1-5, with 9 bases aligning to TRBD1. The ends lost 7 bases at V and 3 bases at J; junction bases unmatched: 7. Germline V gene sequence: CDR1 LNHDA, CDR2 SQIVND (reference sequence). This CDR3 is 15 amino acids long. CDR3 in amino acids: CASNAGTGNNQPQHF. CDR3 coding DNA: TGTGCCAGTAATGCCGGGACAGGGAACAATCAGCCCCAGCATTTT. Full variable domain (missing parts from reference TRBV19 and TRBJ1-5): DGGITQSPKYLFRKEGQNVTLSCEQNLNHDAMYWYRQDPGQGLRLIYYSQIVNDFQKGDIAEGYSVSREKKESFPLTVTSAQKNPTAFYLCASNAGTGNNQPQHFGDGTRLSIL.

The gene calls are TRBV20-1 and TRBJ2-1, with 8 bases fitting TRBD1. Losses at the gene ends were 1 base for V and 3 bases for J; bases not matched to a gene: 17. CDR3 size: 19 residues. CDR1 and CDR2 (germline): DFQATT, SNEGSKA (reference sequence). CDR3 DNA: TGCAGTGCTAGAGGAAAAACCTTTCAAACAGGGGGGATCTACAATGAGCAGTTCTTC. Amino acid sequence: CSARGKTFQTGGIYNEQFF.

CDR3 DNA sequence: TGTGCCAGCAGTGATGGGGAATTGGAGCAGTACTTC. As protein: CASSDGELEQYF. The J gene is TRBJ2-7, the V gene TRBV25-1; D not certain. The CDR3 contains 12 residues. V dropped 3 bases and J dropped 7 bases, with 10 bases sitting between them. Germline CDR1 and CDR2: MGHDK and SYGVNS.

This clonotype occurred a few times. The chain uses TRBV27 and TRBJ1-2, with TRBD1 identical over 8 bases. CDR1 and CDR2 from the germline V gene are MNHEY and SMNVEV (reference sequence). CDR3 size: 14 residues. With 0 bases clipped from V and 6 bases from J, the junction kept 3 bases outside the gene matches. CDR3 protein: CASSLSAGGNGYTF. CDR3 in DNA: TGTGCCAGCAGTTTATCTGCAGGGGGCAATGGCTACACCTTC.

This clonotype has only one observation. The J gene is TRBJ1-1, the V gene TRBV5-6, with D maybe TRBD1 (5 bases). V was pared by 1 base and J by 4 bases, with 11 bases between. Germline V gives CDR1 SGHDT, CDR2 YYEEEE. The CDR3 runs to 14 residues. This CDR3 is CASSLSGKGTEAFF. CDR3 DNA: TGTGCCAGCAGCTTGTCAGGGAAGGGCACTGAAGCTTTCTTT.

This clonotype was seen at least ten times. This CDR3 is CASSPAAGYEQYF. CDR3 nucleotide sequence: TGTGCCAGCAGCCCTGCAGCGGGCTACGAGCAGTACTTC. The genes are TRBV7-6 and TRBJ2-7, with a weak D call TRBD2 (6 bases). The CDR3 length is 13 residues. Trimming stripped 5 bases from V and 3 bases from J, with 11 bases between. Per germline, CDR1 SGHVS and CDR2 FNYEAQ. The full variable domain, rest sourced from reference TRBV7-6 and TRBJ2-7, is GAGVSQSPRYKVTKRGQDVALRCDPISGHVSLYWYRQALGQGPEFLTYFNYEAQQDKSGLPNDRFSAERPEGSISTLTIQRTEQRDSAMYRCASSPAAGYEQYFGPGTRLTVT.

The CDR3 region has the DNA TGCAGTGCTAAAACTCCCCTCCCACTAGCGGGGGCCATATACCATCAAGAGCAGTTCTTC. Translated, it gives CSAKTPLPLAGAIYHQEQFF. The chain recombines TRBV20-1 with TRBJ2-1; 11 bases are a match to TRBD2. Germline CDR1 reads DFQATT; CDR2 reads SNEGSKA (reference sequence). J was trimmed by 10 bases and V by 4 bases; bases with no gene match: 27. The length of the CDR3 is 20 residues.

The table lists this clonotype with a few counts. The CDR3 DNA sequence: TGTGCCAGCAGCCAGACAGGGCCGAGCAAGTTCTTC. Protein: CASSQTGPSKFF. This chain links TRBV6-1 with TRBJ2-1, with 7 positions matching TRBD1. Germline CDR1 MNHNS, CDR2 SASEGT. The CDR3 covers 12 residues. J was trimmed by 14 bases and V by 6 bases; bases with no gene match: 10.

This clonotype was counted between two and nine times. The V and J genes are TRBV7-6 and TRBJ1-2, with D hard to call. The germline CDR1 and CDR2 sequences are SGHVS and FNYEAQ. V lost 4 bases, J lost 7 bases, and 4 bases lay in between. The CDR3 sequence is 10 residues long. The CDR3 DNA sequence: TGTGCCAGCAGCTCTATTGGCTACACCTTC. This encodes CASSSIGYTF.

The sample holds a few counts of this clonotype. J is TRBJ1-1 and V is TRBV28; D uncertain. CDR3 length: 15 residues. The germline V gene has CDR1 MDHEN and CDR2 SYDVKM. V dropped 7 bases and J dropped 0 bases, with 15 bases sitting between them. DNA of the CDR3: TGTGCCAGCAAAGATGGCAGGCGTATGAACACTGAAGCTTTCTTT. As protein: CASKDGRRMNTEAFF.

The chain combines TRBV27 with TRBJ2-3; D gene uncertain. The ends were cut back, 7 bases at V and 1 base at J, with 12 bases in the middle. Germline lookup yields CDR1 MNHEY and CDR2 SMNVEV (reference sequence). The CDR3 spans 14 residues. The CDR3 sequence is CASKHTLGTDTQYF. For the CDR3, the DNA is TGTGCCAGCAAACATACCCTGGGCACAGATACGCAGTATTTT.

The chain recombines TRBV6-5 with TRBJ1-1, with D tentatively TRBD1 (6 bases). Germline CDR1 and CDR2: MNHEY and SVGAGI. Between the trimmed V and J ends, which lost 8 bases and 0 bases, there was a span of 19 bases. The CDR3 runs 16 residues. CDR3 coding DNA: TGTGCCAGCGGGGTGGGGGCAGAGAGGATGAACACTGAAGCTTTCTTT. Translation gives CASGVGAERMNTEAFF.